The rows below give T cell receptor beta chains drawn from one sample of a study of CD8 T cells in Susac syndrome. TCRdb used MiXCR to reprocess the immunoSEQ multiplex PCR reads, holding one entry per CDR3 protein. The sample holds some 190,000 distinct CDR3 sequences, around 95% seen once. The sequenced sample was CD4+ T cells from PBMCs. Every receptor here comes from a human donor with multiple sclerosis. Each CDR3 is given with its conserved first and last residue. Fields, in order: D gene, V gene, clone size, J gene, CDR3 protein, CDR3 DNA. D genes are given only for firm matches. Part of the rows lack a size; the others show once, few, many or a class for expanded clones.

>.|TRBV30|.|TRBJ2-5
CAWGPEETQYF
TGTGCCTGGGGTCCAGAAGAGACCCAGTACTTC
>TRBD1|TRBV3-1|.|TRBJ1-2
CASSHSDRARAGYTF
TGTGCCAGCAGCCACTCGGACAGGGCCAGGGCCGGCTACACCTTC
>.|TRBV11-3|.|TRBJ1-1
CASSQMNTEAFF
TGTGCCAGCAGCCAGATGAACACTGAAGCTTTCTTT
>.|TRBV2|once|TRBJ2-7
CASSELRGGSHYEQYF
TGTGCCAGCAGTGAACTCAGGGGTGGCTCTCACTACGAGCAGTACTTC
>TRBD2|TRBV20-1|.|TRBJ2-3
CSADPPAGGTDTQYF
TGCAGTGCTGACCCGCCAGCGGGGGGTACAGATACGCAGTATTTT
>.|TRBV3-1|.|TRBJ1-2
CASSQPQGPANYGYTF
TGTGCCAGCAGCCAACCTCAGGGCCCCGCTAACTATGGCTACACCTTC
>.|TRBV11-3|.|TRBJ2-7
CASSFGLMSSYEQYF
TGTGCCAGCAGCTTCGGACTCATGAGCTCCTACGAGCAGTACTTC
>.|TRBV3-1|.|TRBJ2-3
CASSQEDTQYF
TGTGCCAGCAGCCAAGAGGATACGCAGTATTTT
>TRBD1|TRBV5-4|.|TRBJ1-1
CASSLQGGMNTEAFF
TGTGCCAGCAGCTTGCAGGGGGGCATGAACACTGAAGCTTTCTTT
>.|TRBV20-1|.|TRBJ2-5
CSAPSRGGVQETQYF
TGCAGTGCTCCGTCCAGGGGAGGGGTCCAAGAGACCCAGTACTTC
>TRBD1|TRBV5-1|.|TRBJ2-7
CASSMTGSYEQYF
TGCGCCAGCAGCATGACAGGGTCCTACGAGCAGTACTTC
>TRBD1|TRBV7-6|.|TRBJ2-7
CASSLAVRTGLVYEQYF
TGTGCCAGCAGCTTAGCAGTAAGGACAGGGTTGGTCTACGAGCAGTACTTC
>.|TRBV7-2|.|TRBJ2-5
CASSLSGTETQYF
TGTGCCAGCAGCTTGTCAGGGACGGAGACCCAGTACTTC
>.|TRBV30|.|TRBJ2-1
CAHKGDYNEQFF
TGTGCCCATAAGGGGGATTACAATGAGCAGTTCTTC
>.|TRBV19|once|TRBJ2-2
CASSIFGGGADGELFF
TGTGCCAGTAGTATTTTTGGAGGGGGCGCGGACGGGGAGCTGTTTTTT
>TRBD2|TRBV29-1|.|TRBJ2-1
CSVDYSGGAGEQFF
TGCAGCGTTGACTATAGCGGGGGGGCCGGTGAGCAGTTCTTC
>.|TRBV6-1|.|TRBJ2-1
CASSTGLLSSYNEQFF
TGTGCCAGCAGTACCGGACTCCTGAGCTCCTACAATGAGCAGTTCTTC
>TRBD1|TRBV29-1|.|TRBJ2-7
CSARTGRREQYF
TGCAGCGCCAGGACAGGGAGGAGGGAGCAGTACTTC
>TRBD2|TRBV5-1|.|TRBJ2-5
CASSSAGGLGETQYF
TGCGCCAGCAGCTCCGCGGGGGGCCTTGGAGAGACCCAGTACTTC
>.|TRBV7-2|.|TRBJ2-5
CASSLEMGPTTGGNF
TGTGCCAGCAGCTTAGAGATGGGACCAACGACAGGTGGTAACTTC
>TRBD1|TRBV9|.|TRBJ1-2
CASSVGTGANYGYTF
TGTGCCAGCAGCGTGGGGACAGGTGCTAACTATGGCTACACCTTC
>TRBD1|TRBV20-1|.|TRBJ1-5
CSAPGQARDQPQHF
TGCAGTGCCCCGGGACAGGCGAGGGATCAGCCCCAGCATTTT
>.|TRBV29-1|.|TRBJ1-2
CSVDSAASNYGYTF
TGCAGCGTGGACAGTGCGGCCTCTAACTATGGCTACACCTTC
>.|TRBV19|once|TRBJ2-7
CASRSGGGLYEQYF
TGTGCCAGTAGGTCGGGGGGCGGCCTCTACGAGCAGTACTTC
>.|TRBV20-1|.|TRBJ1-1
CSARGFTEAFF
TGCAGTGCTAGAGGGTTCACTGAAGCTTTCTTT
>.|TRBV6-2/TRBV6-3|.|TRBJ2-7
CASTQTVQGTYEQYF
TGTGCCAGCACCCAGACCGTCCAGGGAACCTACGAGCAGTACTTC
>.|TRBV5-4|.|TRBJ1-2
CASSLAQGGLGGYTF
TGTGCCAGCAGCTTGGCACAGGGAGGTCTGGGGGGCTACACCTTC
>.|TRBV20-1|.|TRBJ2-5
CSAREMRGPQETQYF
TGCAGTGCTAGAGAAATGCGGGGGCCCCAAGAGACCCAGTACTTC
>TRBD1|TRBV30|once|TRBJ1-5
CAWSRDRGFQPQHF
TGTGCCTGGAGCCGGGACAGGGGGTTTCAGCCCCAGCATTTT
>.|TRBV5-6|.|TRBJ2-5
CASSWGQVTQETQYF
TGTGCCAGCAGCTGGGGGCAGGTAACCCAAGAGACCCAGTACTTC